Sequencing of this T cell receptor (beta chain) was carried out in a study of immune cell composition in non-small cell lung cancer. Across the study: Tumours were mainly lung adenocarcinoma or squamous cell carcinoma. General study findings and limits: Squamous carcinomas (75%) more often had tumour-associated clones >0.5% than adenocarcinomas (around 33%).

Normal lung was taken at the farthest possible site, at least 3 cm from tumour. Sequencing used immunoSEQ multiplex PCR; TCRdb keeps in-frame clones, though not all of them. The top ten hold roughly 23% of the sample, which has about 7,900 clones, under 70% seen once. As regards this clone: Its antigen is currently unknown.

CDR1 LNHNV and CDR2 YYDKDF come from the germline V gene (reference sequence). CDR3 length: 15 amino acids. The V gene end was trimmed by 7 bases and the J gene end by 5 bases; junction bases not matched to a gene: 11. This chain connects TRBV15 to TRBJ1-5, with 7 bases identical to TRBD1. Sequencing was done on a sample of non-adjacent lung tissue. The receptor's source is a human donor with non-small cell lung cancer. The CDR3: CATNSDRRGYQPQHF. The CDR3 DNA sequence: TGTGCCACCAACTCGGACAGGCGGGGCTATCAGCCCCAGCATTTT.